The 5 T cell receptor beta chains reported below all come from one sample, sequenced in a study of CD8 T cells in ankylosing spondylitis. TCRdb re-derived calls from the 5' RACE reads in MiXCR, one entry per CDR3 protein. The sample records roughly 130,000 distinct CDR3 sequences, approximately 10% being singletons. Sequencing input: blood, either unsorted or a sorted T cell fraction (not recorded which). The receptor set was obtained from a male donor with ankylosing spondylitis or in good health (not recorded which).

The table lists this clonotype with a few counts. The chain is built from TRBV14 and TRBJ2-7, with D maybe TRBD2 (6 bases). The CDR3 extends over 14 amino acids. The germline V gene encodes CDR1 SGHDN and CDR2 FVKESK. V was shortened by 1 base and J by 5 bases, with 12 bases between the two germline ends. This CDR3 is CASSQGGGWNEQYF. DNA of the CDR3: TGTGCCAGCAGCCAAGGCGGAGGGTGGAACGAGCAGTACTTC. Full variable domain (remainder filled in from reference TRBV14 and TRBJ2-7): EAGVTQFPSHSVIEKGQTVTLRCDPISGHDNLYWYRRVMGKEIKFLLHFVKESKQDESGMPNNRFLAERTGGTYSTLKVQPAELEDSGVYFCASSQGGGWNEQYFGPGTRLTVT.

To note about this clonotype: A read error is possible here, since a much larger clone lies one base away. The rearrangement joins TRBV20-1 to TRBJ1-1; TRBD1 matches 7 bases. V shed 7 bases, J shed 2 bases, and the junction held 7 bases outside the gene matches. The germline V gene encodes CDR1 DFQATT and CDR2 SNEGSKA (reference sequence). The length of the CDR3 is 13 residues. The CDR3 loop reads CSVTTGINTEAFF. CDR3 DNA sequence: TGCAGTGTTACGACAGGGATTAACACTGAAGCTTTCTTT.

To note about this clonotype: A much larger clone is a single base away; this may be a read error. The chain couples TRBV20-1 to TRBJ2-1; 7 nucleotides align to TRBD2. This CDR3 comprises 17 residues. Germline CDR1 reads DFQATT; CDR2 reads SNEGSKA (reference sequence). This chain's CDR3 is CCASRVRGLVPYNEQFF. The CDR3 DNA follows: TGCTGTGCTAGTCGGGTTAGAGGACTAGTCCCCTACAATGAGCAGTTCTTC.

This clonotype was detected only a few times. The chain uses TRBV4-2 and TRBJ2-3; D gene ambiguous. The ends were cut back, 0 bases at V and 4 bases at J, with 11 bases in the middle. This CDR3 comprises 15 residues. Germline values: CDR1 LGHNA, CDR2 YNFKEQ. CDR3 sequence (DNA): TGTGCCAGCAGCCAAGAGCCGGCTGCCGCAGATACGCAGTATTTT. It yields the protein CASSQEPAAADTQYF.

The gene calls are TRBV15 and TRBJ2-5, with 9 bases identical to TRBD2. The CDR3 extends over 14 amino acids. After removal of 4 bases from V and 7 bases from J, the junction contained 7 bases not matched to a gene. CDR1 LNHNV and CDR2 YYDKDF come from the germline V gene (reference sequence). CDR3 amino acids: CATSTPGLAGTQYF. The CDR3 DNA is TGTGCCACCAGCACACCGGGACTAGCAGGGACCCAGTACTTC.